A single sample gave rise to the 29 T cell receptor beta chains below, sequenced in a study of CD4 T cells in relation to SARS-CoV-2 and coronaviruses. Libraries were prepared by immunoSEQ multiplex PCR; TCRdb keeps only in-frame clonotypes and omits some of them. The sample carries about 38,000 clones, around nine tenths recorded once. The sample consisted of memory CD4+ T cells from PBMCs. These receptors all come from an adult with COVID-19.

This clone showed up just once. CDR3 in DNA: TGTGCCAGTAGTATAGATCTAGGGGATAGAGACGGCTACACCTTC. As protein: CASSIDLGDRDGYTF. The rearrangement links TRBV19 to TRBJ1-2; TRBD1 is a possible D gene (5 bases). This CDR3 spans 15 amino acids. V was trimmed by 0 bases and J by 8 bases, leaving 16 bases between them. Germline V gene data show CDR1 as LNHDA and CDR2 as SQIVND (reference sequence).

The rearrangement uses TRBV2 and TRBJ1-2; TRBD1 matches 12 bases. After removal of 5 bases from V and 5 bases from J, the junction contained 9 bases not matched to a gene. This CDR3 is 16 amino acids long. Germline V lookup: CDR1 SNHLY, CDR2 FYNNEI. CDR3 residues: CASSPGQGAVGYGYTF. DNA of the CDR3: TGTGCCAGCAGTCCGGGACAGGGGGCGGTAGGGTATGGCTACACCTTC.

CDR3 residues: CASSLPRGTSYEQYF. The DNA of the CDR3 is TGTGCCAGCAGTTTACCCCGCGGGACCTCCTACGAGCAGTACTTC. This chain connects TRBV7-2 to TRBJ2-7; D is perhaps TRBD2 (6 bases). Germline loops: CDR1 SGHTA, CDR2 FQGNSA. The CDR3 runs to 15 residues. V was trimmed by 6 bases and J by 0 bases, leaving 15 bases between them.

The chain links TRBV7-3 to TRBJ1-1; 12 positions agree with TRBD1. This CDR3 contains 16 residues. Per germline, CDR1 SGHTA and CDR2 FQGTGA. Germline trimming cut 5 bases from V and 3 bases from J; bases unmatched to any gene: 7. The CDR3 loop reads CASSDRDRGRHTEAFF. DNA of the CDR3: TGTGCCAGCAGCGACCGGGACAGGGGGCGCCACACTGAAGCTTTCTTT.

This clone was detected only once. The CDR3 reads CASSLSGGVTDTQYF. The CDR3 DNA reads TGTGCCAGCAGCTTATCAGGGGGGGTGACAGATACGCAGTATTTT. This chain connects TRBV7-2 to TRBJ2-3; D is tentatively TRBD1 or TRBD2 (7 bases each). CDR3 length: 15 residues. V lost 2 bases, J lost 3 bases, and 12 bases lay in between. Germline V CDR1 and CDR2: SGHTA, FQGNSA.

The V and J genes are TRBV7-8 and TRBJ1-4, with TRBD1 identical over 7 bases. With 4 bases clipped from V and 8 bases from J, the junction kept 13 bases outside the gene matches. CDR1 is SGHVS, CDR2 FQNEAQ, per germline. The CDR3 length is 16 residues. CDR3 DNA sequence: TGTGCCAGCAGCTCAAAACTGAGGGGGCCTCGGGAAAAACTGTTTTTT. Translating it yields CASSSKLRGPREKLFF.

The V gene is TRBV5-1, the J gene TRBJ1-6; 9 bases fit TRBD1. Germline V gene data show CDR1 as SGHRS and CDR2 as YFSETQ. The CDR3 is 15 amino acids. V gave up 3 bases and J gave up 7 bases; unmatched junction bases: 5. CDR3 loop: CASSSTGTGNSPLHF. In nucleotides, the CDR3 is TGCGCCAGCAGCTCAACCGGGACAGGGAATTCACCCCTCCACTTT.

This chain joins TRBV6-2 or TRBV6-3 and TRBJ2-2; 9 positions match TRBD1. The V gene end was trimmed by 4 bases and the J gene end by 4 bases; junction bases not matched to a gene: 7. Germline loops: CDR1 MNHEY, CDR2 SVGEGT. The CDR3 length is 16 residues. CDR3 sequence (DNA): TGTGCCAGCAGTTCCCCGACAGGGGGGCCCACCGGGGAGCTGTTTTTT. This codes for CASSSPTGGPTGELFF.

This CDR3 reads CASSRGGEIYNEQFF. CDR3 nucleotide sequence: TGTGCCAGCAGTCGCGGGGGGGAAATCTACAATGAGCAGTTCTTC. The chain is built from TRBV6-5 and TRBJ2-1; 9 bases fit TRBD2. The CDR3 totals 15 residues. In germline, CDR1 is MNHEY, CDR2 SVGAGI. V lost 5 bases and J lost 3; bases outside the gene matches: 5.

This sequence joins TRBV28 and TRBJ2-5, with 7 positions matching TRBD1. Germline V gene data show CDR1 as MDHEN and CDR2 as SYDVKM. The CDR3 is made up of 14 amino acids. Trimming took 4 bases from V and 1 from J; bases not matched to a gene: 3. CDR3 sequence (DNA): TGTGCCAGCAGTTGGACAGGTTTCCAAGAGACCCAGTACTTC. As protein: CASSWTGFQETQYF.

The chain carries TRBV12-5 and TRBJ1-2, with D hard to call. V lost 6 bases to trimming and J lost 2 bases, with 13 bases between them. The germline gives CDR1 LGHNT, CDR2 FRNRAP. This CDR3 is built from 14 residues. CDR3 sequence (DNA): TGTGCTAGTGGATTTGGACCACTAAACTATGGCTACACCTTC. It encodes CASGFGPLNYGYTF.

CDR3 nucleotide sequence: TGTGCCAGCAGCAGGGGGACAGGGGAGACCCAGTACTTC. This encodes CASSRGTGETQYF. The rearrangement links TRBV7-9 to TRBJ2-5; 9 nucleotides match TRBD1. The V gene's germline CDR1 is SEHNR and CDR2 FQNEAQ (reference sequence). J gave up 5 bases and V 5 bases, and 3 bases lay outside the gene matches. The CDR3 sequence is 13 residues long.

The V and J genes are TRBV5-4 and TRBJ2-3; 7 bases are a match to TRBD2. The junction had 3 bases not matched to a gene; V was cut back by 5 bases and J by 0 bases. The CDR3 consists of 14 residues. Germline loops: CDR1 SGHNT, CDR2 YYREEE (reference sequence). CDR3 sequence: CASRRLASTDTQYF. The CDR3 DNA follows: TGTGCCAGCAGGAGACTAGCTAGCACAGATACGCAGTATTTT.

V gene TRBV6-4 combines with J gene TRBJ2-3; the D gene could be TRBD1 or TRBD2 (5 bases each). Germline CDR1 MRHNA, CDR2 SNTAGT. The CDR3 loop spans 15 amino acids. Trimming left V 6 bases short and J 1 base short, with 14 bases between. The CDR3 region has the DNA TGTGCCAGCAGCAACGAGGTGGGACGCACAGATACGCAGTATTTT. This codes for CASSNEVGRTDTQYF.

The V and J genes are TRBV7-8 and TRBJ2-3; D unclear. Per the germline V gene, CDR1 is SGHVS and CDR2 is FQNEAQ. Trimming pared 7 bases from V and 2 bases from J, leaving 19 bases between. The CDR3 spans 16 residues. The CDR3, as DNA: TGTGCCAGCAATAGCCAAGGAAAGATCGACACAGATACGCAGTATTTT. Translating it yields CASNSQGKIDTDTQYF.

The rearrangement joins TRBV30 to TRBJ2-7, with a tentative D call TRBD2 (5 bases). This CDR3 region has 12 residues. V lost 5 bases and J lost 6, with 14 bases in between. Germline V gene data show CDR1 as GTSNPN and CDR2 as SVGIG (reference sequence). The CDR3 DNA is TGTGCCTGGGCTAGACCGGGGTTCGAGCAGTACTTC. Residues: CAWARPGFEQYF.

This chain uses TRBV11-3 with TRBJ1-4, with 9 bases matching TRBD1. The CDR3 is made up of 16 amino acids. J gave up 7 bases and V 6 bases, and 12 bases lay outside the gene matches. From germline, CDR1 is SGHNT and CDR2 YENEEA. CDR3 DNA sequence: TGTGCCAGCAGTTCGGCCCCCGGACAGGGGAGTGAAAAACTGTTTTTT. The encoded protein is CASSSAPGQGSEKLFF.

The gene calls are TRBV7-8 and TRBJ1-6, with no clear D. This CDR3 is built from 14 residues. V gave up 7 bases and J gave up 10 bases, with 17 bases separating them. CDR1 is SGHVS and CDR2 is FQNEAQ in the germline V gene. CDR3 nucleotide sequence: TGTGCCAGCACCACCGGGAAGATAATGTCACCCCTCCACTTT. It encodes CASTTGKIMSPLHF.

The chain recombines TRBV5-1 with TRBJ2-3; D is perhaps TRBD2 (7 bases). This CDR3 comprises 14 residues. Germline V lookup: CDR1 SGHRS, CDR2 YFSETQ. Trimming pared 6 bases from V and 4 bases from J, leaving 15 bases between. The CDR3 loop reads CASNEGGRADTQYF. In nucleotides, the CDR3 is TGCGCCAGCAATGAGGGGGGGCGCGCAGATACGCAGTATTTT.

This chain connects TRBV7-2 to TRBJ2-3; 9 bases map to TRBD2. Germline V gene data show CDR1 as SGHTA and CDR2 as FQGNSA. This CDR3 spans 17 amino acids. V lost 0 bases to trimming and J lost 2 bases; unmatched junction nucleotides: 6. DNA for the CDR3: TGTGCCAGCAGCTTAGCGGGCGGGGGGGACTTCACAGATACGCAGTATTTT. The encoded protein is CASSLAGGGDFTDTQYF.

The V call is TRBV27, the J call TRBJ1-4; no reliable D call. Germline V lookup: CDR1 MNHEY, CDR2 SMNVEV (reference sequence). The CDR3 extends over 14 amino acids. Trimming removed 6 bases at V and 0 bases at J, with 8 bases between. The CDR3 protein is CASRPASTNEKLFF. The CDR3 DNA sequence: TGTGCCAGCAGGCCAGCGTCAACTAATGAAAAACTGTTTTTT.

V and J are TRBV5-1 and TRBJ2-3; D not resolved. V gave up 0 bases and J gave up 0 bases, with 8 bases separating them. The CDR3 sequence is 15 residues long. Germline lookup yields CDR1 SGHRS and CDR2 YFSETQ. The chain's CDR3 is CASSLGRLSTDTQYF. In DNA form, the CDR3 reads TGCGCCAGCAGCTTGGGACGTCTCAGCACAGATACGCAGTATTTT.

The chain links TRBV9 to TRBJ2-2, with 12 bases lining up with TRBD1. Germline CDR1 reads SGDLS; CDR2 reads YYNGEE. The CDR3 extends over 16 amino acids. J gave up 7 bases and V 0 bases, and 4 bases lay outside the gene matches. CDR3 DNA: TGTGCCAGCAGCGTAGGGGGACAGGGGGCAATCGGGGAGCTGTTTTTT. Translated, it gives CASSVGGQGAIGELFF.

J is TRBJ1-3 and V is TRBV5-1, with D perhaps matching TRBD1 (6 bases). CDR1 and CDR2 (germline): SGHRS, YFSETQ. The V and J ends lost 7 bases and 1 base respectively, with 15 bases between them. This CDR3 comprises 15 residues. CDR3 in amino acids: CASQAGGASGNTIYF. In nucleotides, the CDR3 is TGCGCCAGCCAGGCCGGGGGCGCATCTGGAAACACCATATATTTT.

The V call is TRBV11-3, the J call TRBJ2-5, with 10 positions matching TRBD1. CDR3 length: 15 amino acids. The germline CDR1 and CDR2 sequences are SGHNT and YENEEA. The junction had 2 bases not matched to a gene; V was cut back by 1 base and J by 3 bases. The CDR3 reads CASSLGGTGEETQYF. CDR3 sequence (DNA): TGTGCCAGCAGCTTAGGAGGGACAGGGGAAGAGACCCAGTACTTC.

V usage is TRBV30 and J usage is TRBJ2-7; D is perhaps TRBD1 or TRBD2 (5 bases each). Germline lookup yields CDR1 GTSNPN and CDR2 SVGIG (reference sequence). The CDR3 loop spans 16 amino acids. The V gene lost 5 bases and the J gene lost 0 bases, with 20 bases spanning the gap. The CDR3 reads CAWAHRGGSLSYEQYF. As DNA, the CDR3 is TGTGCCTGGGCCCACCGGGGCGGCTCCCTCTCCTACGAGCAGTACTTC.

This clone has just one count. The rearrangement links TRBV7-9 to TRBJ2-1, with 9 bases that match TRBD2. The CDR3 is 15 amino acids. Per the germline V gene, CDR1 is SEHNR and CDR2 is FQNEAQ (reference sequence). The V and J ends lost 5 bases and 6 bases, in that order; junction bases with no gene match: 8. The CDR3 nucleotides read TGTGCCAGCAGCCCAAGGGGCGGGGGGGCCAATGAGCAGTTCTTC. Its protein product is CASSPRGGGANEQFF. Based on the CDR3 plus reference TRBV7-9 and TRBJ2-1, the full variable domain is DTGVSQNPRHKITKRGQNVTFRCDPISEHNRLYWYRQTLGQGPEFLTYFQNEAQLEKSRLLSDRFSAERPKGSFSTLEIQRTEQGDSAMYLCASSPRGGGANEQFFGPGTRLTVL.

This clone has just one count. The chain employs TRBV5-4 and TRBJ2-3, with D possibly TRBD2 on 5 matching bases. V dropped 0 bases and J dropped 4 bases, with 15 bases sitting between them. Germline lookup yields CDR1 SGHNT and CDR2 YYREEE (reference sequence). The CDR3 is made up of 16 amino acids. This chain's CDR3 is CASSLGVPSKADTQYF. DNA of the CDR3: TGTGCCAGCAGCTTGGGAGTTCCTAGCAAGGCAGATACGCAGTATTTT.

The genes are TRBV10-3 and TRBJ2-3; TRBD2 matches at 8 bases. This CDR3 is 14 amino acids long. V was clipped by 4 bases and J by 3 bases; unmatched bases: 3. Germline CDR1 ENHRY, CDR2 SYGVKD. CDR3 amino acids: CAISGGGMTDTQYF. Written as DNA, the CDR3 is TGTGCCATCAGTGGCGGGGGGATGACAGATACGCAGTATTTT.